This T cell receptor (beta chain) was identified in a study of cytotoxic CD8 clonotypes in ibrutinib-treated CLL. Germline V gene sequence: CDR1 MNHEY, CDR2 SVGAGI. The CDR3 length is 15 residues. V lost 1 base to trimming and J lost 4 bases, with 13 bases between them. A word on this clone: The antigen remains undetermined.

Some clones are missing from TCRdb's copy, which holds only in-frame ones; the method was immunoSEQ multiplex PCR. Of about 140,000 clones in the sample, around 77% are singletons; the top ten hold around a quarter. Overall study results and limits: Against age-matched healthy donors, baseline clonality ran higher and tracked circulating CD8+ T-cell counts.

The receptor comes from a human donor with chronic lymphocytic leukemia. The sequences come from PBMCs, collected after 12 months of ibrutinib treatment. J is TRBJ1-2 and V is TRBV6-5; a weak D match, TRBD1 (5 bases). CDR3 bases: TGTGCCAGCAGTTACTTCGGGGGGACCGGCTATGGCTACACCTTC. It specifies CASSYFGGTGYGYTF.